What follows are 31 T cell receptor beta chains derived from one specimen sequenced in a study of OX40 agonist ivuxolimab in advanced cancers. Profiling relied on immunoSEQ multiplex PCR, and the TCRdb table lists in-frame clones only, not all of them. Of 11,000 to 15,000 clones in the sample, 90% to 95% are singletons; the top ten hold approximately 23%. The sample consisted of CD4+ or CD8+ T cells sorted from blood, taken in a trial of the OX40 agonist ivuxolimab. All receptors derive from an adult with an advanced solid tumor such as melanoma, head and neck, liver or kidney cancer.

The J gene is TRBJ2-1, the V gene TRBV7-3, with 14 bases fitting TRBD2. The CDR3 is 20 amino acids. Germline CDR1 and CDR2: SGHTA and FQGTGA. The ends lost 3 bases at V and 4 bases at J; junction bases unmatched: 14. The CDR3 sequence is CASSLGSGLAGGPPYNEQFF. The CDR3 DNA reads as TGTGCCAGCAGCTTGGGGTCTGGACTAGCGGGAGGACCCCCATACAATGAGCAGTTCTTC.

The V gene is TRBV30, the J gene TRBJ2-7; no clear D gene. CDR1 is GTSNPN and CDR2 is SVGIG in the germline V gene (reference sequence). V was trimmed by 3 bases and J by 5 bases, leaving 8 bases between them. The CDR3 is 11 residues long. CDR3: CAWRIGNEQYF. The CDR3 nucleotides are TGTGCCTGGAGAATAGGGAACGAGCAGTACTTC. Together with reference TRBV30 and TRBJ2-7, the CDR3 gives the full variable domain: SQTIHQWPATLVQPVGSPLSLECTVEGTSNPNLYWYRQAAGRGLQLLFYSVGIGQISSEVPQNLSASRPQDRQFILSSKKLLLSDSGFYLCAWRIGNEQYFGPGTRLTVT.

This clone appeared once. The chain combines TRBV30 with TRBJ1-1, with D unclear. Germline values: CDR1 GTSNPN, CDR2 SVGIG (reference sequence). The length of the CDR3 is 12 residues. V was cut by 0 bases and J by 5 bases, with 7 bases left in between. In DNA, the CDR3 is TGTGCCTGGAGTGTGGGTGGGACTGAAGCTTTCTTT. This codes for CAWSVGGTEAFF.

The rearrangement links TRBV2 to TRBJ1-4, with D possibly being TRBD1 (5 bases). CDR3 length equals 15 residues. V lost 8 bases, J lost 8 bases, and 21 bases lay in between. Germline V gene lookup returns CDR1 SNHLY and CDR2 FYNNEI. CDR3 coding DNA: TGTGCCAGCCTTCTTGGGGGAGGGCTGCCCGAAAAACTGTTTTTT. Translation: CASLLGGGLPEKLFF.

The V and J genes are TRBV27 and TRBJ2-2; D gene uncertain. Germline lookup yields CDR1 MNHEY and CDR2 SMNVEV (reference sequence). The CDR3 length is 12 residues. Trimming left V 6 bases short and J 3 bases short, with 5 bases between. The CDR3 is CASSRDTGELFF. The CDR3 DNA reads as TGTGCCAGCAGCCGAGACACCGGGGAGCTGTTTTTT.

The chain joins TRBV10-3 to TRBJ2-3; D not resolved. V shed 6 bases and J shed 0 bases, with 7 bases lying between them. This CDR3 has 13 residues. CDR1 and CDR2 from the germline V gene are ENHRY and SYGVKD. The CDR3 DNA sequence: TGTGCCATCAGCGGTACTAGCACAGATACGCAGTATTTT. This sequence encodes CAISGTSTDTQYF.

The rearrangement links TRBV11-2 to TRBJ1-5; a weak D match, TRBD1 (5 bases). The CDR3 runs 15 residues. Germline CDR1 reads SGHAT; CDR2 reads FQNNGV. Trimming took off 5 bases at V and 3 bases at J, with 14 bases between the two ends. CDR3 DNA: TGTGCCAGCAGCCCCGAGAGACAGCTCAATCAGCCCCAGCATTTT. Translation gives CASSPERQLNQPQHF.

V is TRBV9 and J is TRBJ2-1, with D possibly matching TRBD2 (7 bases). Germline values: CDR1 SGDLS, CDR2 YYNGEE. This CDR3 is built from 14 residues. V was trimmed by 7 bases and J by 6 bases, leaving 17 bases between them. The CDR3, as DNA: TGTGCCAGCTCACTGGGGGGGCAAGGCAATGAGCAGTTCTTC. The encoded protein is CASSLGGQGNEQFF.

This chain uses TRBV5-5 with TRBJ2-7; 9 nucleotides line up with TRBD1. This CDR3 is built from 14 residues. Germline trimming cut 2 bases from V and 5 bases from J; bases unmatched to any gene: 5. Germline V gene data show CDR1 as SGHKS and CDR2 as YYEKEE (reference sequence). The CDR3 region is CASSFYRGRDEQYF. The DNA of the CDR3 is TGTGCCAGCAGCTTTTACAGGGGGCGGGACGAGCAGTACTTC.

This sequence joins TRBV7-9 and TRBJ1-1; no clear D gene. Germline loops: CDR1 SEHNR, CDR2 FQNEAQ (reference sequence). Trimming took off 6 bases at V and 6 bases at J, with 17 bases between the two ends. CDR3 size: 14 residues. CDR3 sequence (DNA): TGTGCCAGCAGGCTGGCGGAGGGCGGCGCTGAAGCTTTCTTT. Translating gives CASRLAEGGAEAFF.

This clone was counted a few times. The DNA for the CDR3 is TGTGCCAGCAGCTTAGGTACCAACACTGAAGCTTTCTTT. Translation gives CASSLGTNTEAFF. This rearrangement joins TRBV7-7 to TRBJ1-1; D is unresolved. This CDR3 has 13 amino acids. V dropped 1 base and J dropped 2 bases, with 5 bases sitting between them. Germline assignment: CDR1 SSHAT and CDR2 FNYEAQ (reference sequence).

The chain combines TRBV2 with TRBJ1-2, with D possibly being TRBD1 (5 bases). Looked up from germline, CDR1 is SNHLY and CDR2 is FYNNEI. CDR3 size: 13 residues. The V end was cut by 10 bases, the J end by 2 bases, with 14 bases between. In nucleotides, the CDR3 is TGTGCCATTACGACCGGGGGGAACTATGGCTACACCTTC. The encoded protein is CAITTGGNYGYTF.

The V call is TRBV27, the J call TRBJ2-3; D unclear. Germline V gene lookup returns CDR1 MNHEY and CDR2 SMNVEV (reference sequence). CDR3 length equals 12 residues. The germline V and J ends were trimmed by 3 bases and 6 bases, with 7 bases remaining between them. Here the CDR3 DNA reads TGTGCCAGCAGTTTTAGGCCGGATACGCAGTATTTT. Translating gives CASSFRPDTQYF.

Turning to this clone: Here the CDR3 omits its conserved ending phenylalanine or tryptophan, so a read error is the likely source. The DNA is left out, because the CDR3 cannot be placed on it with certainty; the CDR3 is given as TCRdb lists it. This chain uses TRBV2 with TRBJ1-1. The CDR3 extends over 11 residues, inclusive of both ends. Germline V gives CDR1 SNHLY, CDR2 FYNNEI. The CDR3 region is CASSHAGGHVI.

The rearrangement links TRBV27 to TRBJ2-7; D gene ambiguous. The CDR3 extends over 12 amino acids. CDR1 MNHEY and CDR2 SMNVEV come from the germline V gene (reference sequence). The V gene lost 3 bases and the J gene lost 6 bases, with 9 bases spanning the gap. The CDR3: CASSFGMGEQYF. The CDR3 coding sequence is TGTGCCAGCAGTTTTGGAATGGGCGAGCAGTACTTC.

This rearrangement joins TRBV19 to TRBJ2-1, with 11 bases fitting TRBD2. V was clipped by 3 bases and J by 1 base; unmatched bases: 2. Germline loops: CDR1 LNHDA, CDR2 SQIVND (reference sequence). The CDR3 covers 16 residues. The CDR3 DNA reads TGTGCCAGTAGTATTTCTAGCGGGGGGTCCTACAATGAGCAGTTCTTC. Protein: CASSISSGGSYNEQFF.

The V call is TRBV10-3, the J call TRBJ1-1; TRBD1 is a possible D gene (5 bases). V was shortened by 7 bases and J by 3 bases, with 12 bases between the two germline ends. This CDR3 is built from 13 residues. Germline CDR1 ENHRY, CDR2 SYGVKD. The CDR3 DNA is TGTGCCATCAAAGGTCTGGGGGACACTGAAGCTTTCTTT. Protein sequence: CAIKGLGDTEAFF.

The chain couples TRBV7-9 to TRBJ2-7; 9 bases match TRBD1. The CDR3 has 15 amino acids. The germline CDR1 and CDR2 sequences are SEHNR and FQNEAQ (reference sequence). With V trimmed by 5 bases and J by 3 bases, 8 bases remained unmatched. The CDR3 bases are TGTGCCAGCAGCCAAAGGACAGGGGAAGTCTACGAGCAGTACTTC. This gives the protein CASSQRTGEVYEQYF.

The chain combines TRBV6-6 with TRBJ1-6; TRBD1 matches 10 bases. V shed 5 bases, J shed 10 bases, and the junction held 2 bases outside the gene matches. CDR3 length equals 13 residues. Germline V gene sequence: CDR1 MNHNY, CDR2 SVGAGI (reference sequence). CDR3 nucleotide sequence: TGTGCCAGCAGTGACAGGGGGCTATCACCCCTCCACTTT. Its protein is CASSDRGLSPLHF.

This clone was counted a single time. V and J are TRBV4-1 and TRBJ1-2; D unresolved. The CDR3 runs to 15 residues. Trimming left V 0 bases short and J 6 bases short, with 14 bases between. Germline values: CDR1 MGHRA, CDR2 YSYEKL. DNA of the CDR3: TGCGCCAGCAGCCAAGATCGCTGGAGGGTGGATGGCTACACCTTC. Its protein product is CASSQDRWRVDGYTF.

The CDR3 nucleotides read TGTGCCAGCAGTGAAGGGGGGGGCGTCCACGAGCAGTACTTC. It codes for CASSEGGGVHEQYF. The rearrangement links TRBV2 to TRBJ2-7, with D possibly matching TRBD2 (7 bases). The germline V gene encodes CDR1 SNHLY and CDR2 FYNNEI. The germline V and J ends were trimmed by 1 base and 5 bases, with 12 bases remaining between them. The CDR3 runs to 14 residues.

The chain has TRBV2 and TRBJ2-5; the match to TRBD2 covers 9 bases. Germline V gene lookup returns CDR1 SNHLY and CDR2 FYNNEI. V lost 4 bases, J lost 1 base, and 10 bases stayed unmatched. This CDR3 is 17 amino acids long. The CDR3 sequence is CASSAAVAGGIQETQYF. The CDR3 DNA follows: TGTGCCAGCAGTGCTGCCGTTGCGGGGGGGATCCAAGAGACCCAGTACTTC.

In DNA, the CDR3 is TGTGCCAGCTCACCAAGACAGATCTCTGGGGCCAACGTCCTGACTTTC. Protein: CASSPRQISGANVLTF. The chain couples TRBV18 to TRBJ2-6, with D tentatively TRBD1 (5 bases). The CDR3 totals 16 residues. V gave up 2 bases and J gave up 0 bases, with 8 bases separating them. Germline V gene sequence: CDR1 KGHSH, CDR2 LQKENI.

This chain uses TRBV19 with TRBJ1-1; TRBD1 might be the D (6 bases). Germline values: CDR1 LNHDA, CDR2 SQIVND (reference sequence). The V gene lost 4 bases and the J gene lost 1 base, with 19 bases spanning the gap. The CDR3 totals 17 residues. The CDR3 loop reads CASSTRIQGLKNTEAFF. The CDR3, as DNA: TGTGCCAGTAGTACCCGGATACAGGGTCTCAAGAACACTGAAGCTTTCTTT.

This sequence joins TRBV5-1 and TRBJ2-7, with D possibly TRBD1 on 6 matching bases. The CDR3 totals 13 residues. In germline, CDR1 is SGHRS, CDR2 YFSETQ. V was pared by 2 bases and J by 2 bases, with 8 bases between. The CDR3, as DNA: TGCGCCAGCAGCTTTAAGGGGGCCTACGAGCAGTACTTC. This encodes CASSFKGAYEQYF.

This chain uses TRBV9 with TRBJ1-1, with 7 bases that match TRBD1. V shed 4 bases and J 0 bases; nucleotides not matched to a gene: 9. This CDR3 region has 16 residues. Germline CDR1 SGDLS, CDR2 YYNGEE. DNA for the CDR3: TGTGCCAGCAGCCTCGGGACAGACACTATGAACACTGAAGCTTTCTTT. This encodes CASSLGTDTMNTEAFF.

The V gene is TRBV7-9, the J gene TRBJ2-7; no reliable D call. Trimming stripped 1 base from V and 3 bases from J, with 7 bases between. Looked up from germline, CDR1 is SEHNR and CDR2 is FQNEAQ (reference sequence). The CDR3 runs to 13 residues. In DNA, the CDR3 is TGTGCCAGCAGCTTAGTGGCGGACTACGAGCAGTACTTC. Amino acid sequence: CASSLVADYEQYF. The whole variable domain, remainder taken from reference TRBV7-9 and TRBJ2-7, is DTGVSQNPRHKITKRGQNVTFRCDPISEHNRLYWYRQTLGQGPEFLTYFQNEAQLEKSRLLSDRFSAERPKGSFSTLEIQRTEQGDSAMYLCASSLVADYEQYFGPGTRLTVT.

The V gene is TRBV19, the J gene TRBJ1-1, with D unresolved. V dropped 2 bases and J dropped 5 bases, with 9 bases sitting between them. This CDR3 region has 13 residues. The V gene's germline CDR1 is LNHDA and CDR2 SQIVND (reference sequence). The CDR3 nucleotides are TGTGCCAGTAGTATAAGTTCCTGGACTGAAGCTTTCTTT. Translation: CASSISSWTEAFF. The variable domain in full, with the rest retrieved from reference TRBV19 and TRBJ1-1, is DGGITQSPKYLFRKEGQNVTLSCEQNLNHDAMYWYRQDPGQGLRLIYYSQIVNDFQKGDIAEGYSVSREKKESFPLTVTSAQKNPTAFYLCASSISSWTEAFFGQGTRLTVV.

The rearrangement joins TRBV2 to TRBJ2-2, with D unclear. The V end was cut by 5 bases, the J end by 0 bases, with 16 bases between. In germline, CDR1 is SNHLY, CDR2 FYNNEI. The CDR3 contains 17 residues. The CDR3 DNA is TGTGCCAGCAGTACCCACGCCCCTAATTCGAACACCGGGGAGCTGTTTTTT. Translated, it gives CASSTHAPNSNTGELFF.

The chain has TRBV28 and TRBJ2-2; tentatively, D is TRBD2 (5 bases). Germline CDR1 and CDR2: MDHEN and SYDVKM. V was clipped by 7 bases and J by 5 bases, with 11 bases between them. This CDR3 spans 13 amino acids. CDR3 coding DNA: TGTGCCAGCACCCTGGGAGAAACCGGGGAGCTGTTTTTT. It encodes CASTLGETGELFF.

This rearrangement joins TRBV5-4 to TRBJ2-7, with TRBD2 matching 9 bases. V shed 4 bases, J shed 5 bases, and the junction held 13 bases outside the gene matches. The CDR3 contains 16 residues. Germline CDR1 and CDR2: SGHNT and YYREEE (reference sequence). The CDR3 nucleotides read TGTGCCAGCAGCGCCGATCCGGGACTAGCTTCCCACGAGCAGTACTTC. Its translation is CASSADPGLASHEQYF.